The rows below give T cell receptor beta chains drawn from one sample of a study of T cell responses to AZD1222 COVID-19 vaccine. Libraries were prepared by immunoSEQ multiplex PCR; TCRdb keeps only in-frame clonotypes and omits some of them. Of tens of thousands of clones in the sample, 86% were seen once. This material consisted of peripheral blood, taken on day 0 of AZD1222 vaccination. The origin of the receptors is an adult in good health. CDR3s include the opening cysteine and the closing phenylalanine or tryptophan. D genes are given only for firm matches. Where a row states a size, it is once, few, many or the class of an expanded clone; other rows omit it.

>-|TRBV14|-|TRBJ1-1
TGTGCCACCAAAAGGACCGATCTGAACACTGAAGCTTTCTTT
CATKRTDLNTEAFF
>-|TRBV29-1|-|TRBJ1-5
TGCAGCGTTGAAGAGGGCCAAGGGCAGCCCCAGCATTTT
CSVEEGQGQPQHF
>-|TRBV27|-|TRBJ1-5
TGTGCCAGCAGTTTATCGGCAGGCGATAGCAATCAGCCCCAGCATTTT
CASSLSAGDSNQPQHF
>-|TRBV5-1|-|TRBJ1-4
TGCGCCAGCAGCTTGGGAGGGTCTCGTGAAAAACTGTTTTTT
CASSLGGSREKLFF
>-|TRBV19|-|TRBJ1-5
TGTGCCAGTAGTATTTTACAGCGCAATCAGCCCCAGCATTTT
CASSILQRNQPQHF
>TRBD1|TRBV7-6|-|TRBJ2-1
TGTGCCAGCAGCTCCTACAGGGGGAAATCCTACAATGAGCAGTTCTTC
CASSSYRGKSYNEQFF
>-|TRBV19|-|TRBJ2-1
TGTGCCAGTAGTACCCAGGGGGGGAGCTTTAATGAGCAGTTCTTC
CASSTQGGSFNEQFF
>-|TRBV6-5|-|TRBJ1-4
TGTGCCAGCAGTTACTCCGGAGAGTATGAAAAACTGTTTTTT
CASSYSGEYEKLFF
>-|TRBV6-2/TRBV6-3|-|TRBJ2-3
TGTGCCAGCAGTTACGCCGCAGATACGCAGTATTTT
CASSYAADTQYF
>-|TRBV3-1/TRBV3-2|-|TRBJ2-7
TGTGCCAGCAGCCAAGGCGGCGAGCAGTACTTC
CASSQGGEQYF
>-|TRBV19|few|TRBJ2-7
TGTGCCAGTAGTCTCCGGGCCTTCTACGAGCAGTACTTC
CASSLRAFYEQYF
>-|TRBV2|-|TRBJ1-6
TGTGCCAGCAAGGTGGGTGAAGGGTCCTATAATTCACCCCTCCACTTT
CASKVGEGSYNSPLHF
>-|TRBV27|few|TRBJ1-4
TGTGCCAGCAGTCGGTCCTTTAATGAAAAACTGTTTTTT
CASSRSFNEKLFF
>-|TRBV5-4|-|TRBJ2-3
TGTGCCACCGCGGTGGGGGCGCCTTGGACAGATACGCAGTATTTT
CATAVGAPWTDTQYF
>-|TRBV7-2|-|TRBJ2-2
TGTGCCAGCAGCTTACAGGCAGGGCGGACCGGGGAGCTGTTTTTT
CASSLQAGRTGELFF
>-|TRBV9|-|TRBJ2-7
TGTGCCAGCAGCGTAGGGTCTCGACCCTACGAGCAGTACTTC
CASSVGSRPYEQYF
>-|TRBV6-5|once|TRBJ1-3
TGTGCCAGCAGTTACTCATTCCGTTTCTCTGGAAACACCATATATTTT
CASSYSFRFSGNTIYF
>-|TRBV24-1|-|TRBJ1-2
TGTGCCACCAGCGAGCAGCCTTTCTATGGCTACACCTTC
CATSEQPFYGYTF
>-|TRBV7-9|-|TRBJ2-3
TGTGCCAGCAGCCCCCGTATGGGGGCAATTATTACAGATACGCAGTATTTT
CASSPRMGAIITDTQYF
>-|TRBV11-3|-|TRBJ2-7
TGTGCCAGCAGCTTAAACGGCTACGAGCAGTACTTC
CASSLNGYEQYF
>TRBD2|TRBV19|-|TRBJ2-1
TGTGCCAGTAGTAAAGCGGGGGGCTACAATGAGCAGTTCTTC
CASSKAGGYNEQFF
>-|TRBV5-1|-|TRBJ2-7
TGCGCCAGCAGCCGACAAATTGGGGGGGCGACCTACGAGCAGTACTTC
CASSRQIGGATYEQYF
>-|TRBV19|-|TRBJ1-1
TGTGCCAGTAGTATGATAGTGGGCACTGAAGCTTTCTTT
CASSMIVGTEAFF
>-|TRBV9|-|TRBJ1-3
TGTGCCAGCAGCGTAGCGGGGGATGGAAACACCATATATTTT
CASSVAGDGNTIYF
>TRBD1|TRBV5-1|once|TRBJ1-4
TGCGCCAGCAGCTCCACAGGGGGCGTACATGAAAAACTGTTTTTT
CASSSTGGVHEKLFF
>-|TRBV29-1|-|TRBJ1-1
TGCAGCGTTGAATCTGAGAACACTGAAGCTTTCTTT
CSVESENTEAFF
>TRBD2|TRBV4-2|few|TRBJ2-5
TGTGCCAGCAGCCAAGATTTTCAGCGGGGGGGCCAAGAGACCCAGTACTTC
CASSQDFQRGGQETQYF
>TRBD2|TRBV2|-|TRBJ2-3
TGTGCCAGCAGTGATCGGGAGGGCACAGATACGCAGTATTTT
CASSDREGTDTQYF
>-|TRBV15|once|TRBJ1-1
TGTGCCACCAGCGCCCGGTTGGGGGGCATGAACACTGAAGCTTTCTTT
CATSARLGGMNTEAFF
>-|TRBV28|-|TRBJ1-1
TGTGCCAGCAGTTTATGGGAGGGTTCGAACACTGAAGCTTTCTTT
CASSLWEGSNTEAFF
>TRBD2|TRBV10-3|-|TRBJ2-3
TGTGCCATCAGCTTACTAGCGGGAGTTGATACGCAGTATTTT
CAISLLAGVDTQYF
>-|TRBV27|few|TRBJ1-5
TGTGCCAGCAGTCCTTGGACAGTTAGCAATCAGCCCCAGCATTTT
CASSPWTVSNQPQHF
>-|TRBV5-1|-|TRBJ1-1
TGCGCCAGCAGCTTGGACTCGCGGGGGGCCGAGGCTTTCTTT
CASSLDSRGAEAFF
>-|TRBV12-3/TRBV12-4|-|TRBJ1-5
TGTGCCAGCCAAGGGGATAGCAATCAGCCCCAGCATTTT
CASQGDSNQPQHF
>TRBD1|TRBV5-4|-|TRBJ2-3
TGTGCCAGCAGCTCCCCGGGACAGGGGCCAGATACGCAGTATTTT
CASSSPGQGPDTQYF